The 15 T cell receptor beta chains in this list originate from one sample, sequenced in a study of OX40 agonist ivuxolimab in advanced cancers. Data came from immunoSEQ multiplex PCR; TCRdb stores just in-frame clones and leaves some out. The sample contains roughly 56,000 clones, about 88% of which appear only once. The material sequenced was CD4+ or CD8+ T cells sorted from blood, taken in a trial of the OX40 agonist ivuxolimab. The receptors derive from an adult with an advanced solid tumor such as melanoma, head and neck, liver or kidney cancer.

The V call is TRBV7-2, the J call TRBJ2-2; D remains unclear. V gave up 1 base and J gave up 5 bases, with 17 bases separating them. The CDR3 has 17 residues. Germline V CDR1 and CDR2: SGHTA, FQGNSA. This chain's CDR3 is CASSLVSGLILTGELFF. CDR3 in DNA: TGTGCCAGCAGCTTAGTATCGGGCCTAATCCTGACCGGGGAGCTGTTTTTT.

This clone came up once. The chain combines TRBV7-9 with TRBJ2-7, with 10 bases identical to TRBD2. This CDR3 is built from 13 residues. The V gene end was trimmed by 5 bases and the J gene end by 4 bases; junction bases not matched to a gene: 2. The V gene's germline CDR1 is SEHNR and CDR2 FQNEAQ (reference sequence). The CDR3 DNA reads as TGTGCCAGCAGCCGGACTAGCGGTTACGAGCAGTACTTC. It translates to CASSRTSGYEQYF. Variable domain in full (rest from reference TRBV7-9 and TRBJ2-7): DTGVSQNPRHKITKRGQNVTFRCDPISEHNRLYWYRQTLGQGPEFLTYFQNEAQLEKSRLLSDRFSAERPKGSFSTLEIQRTEQGDSAMYLCASSRTSGYEQYFGPGTRLTVT.

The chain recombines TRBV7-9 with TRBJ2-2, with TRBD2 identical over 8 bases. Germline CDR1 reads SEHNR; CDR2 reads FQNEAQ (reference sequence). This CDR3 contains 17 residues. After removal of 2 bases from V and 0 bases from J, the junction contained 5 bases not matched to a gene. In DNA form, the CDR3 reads TGTGCCAGCAGCTTATTTACTAGCGGCGCGAACACCGGGGAGCTGTTTTTT. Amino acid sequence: CASSLFTSGANTGELFF. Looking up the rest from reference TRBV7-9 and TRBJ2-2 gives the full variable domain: DTGVSQNPRHKITKRGQNVTFRCDPISEHNRLYWYRQTLGQGPEFLTYFQNEAQLEKSRLLSDRFSAERPKGSFSTLEIQRTEQGDSAMYLCASSLFTSGANTGELFFGEGSRLTVL.

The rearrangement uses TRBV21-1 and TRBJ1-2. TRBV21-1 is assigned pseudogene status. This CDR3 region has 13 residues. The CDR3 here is CASNEKPQAGYTF. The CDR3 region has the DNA TGTGCCAGCAACGAGAAACCCCAAGCCGGCTACACCTTC.

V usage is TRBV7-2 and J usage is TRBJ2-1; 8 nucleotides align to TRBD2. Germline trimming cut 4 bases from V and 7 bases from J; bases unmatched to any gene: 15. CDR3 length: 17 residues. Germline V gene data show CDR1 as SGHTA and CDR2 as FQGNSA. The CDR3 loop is CASSSPLTSGRENEQFF. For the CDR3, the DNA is TGTGCCAGCAGCTCCCCACTTACTAGCGGTCGGGAGAATGAGCAGTTCTTC. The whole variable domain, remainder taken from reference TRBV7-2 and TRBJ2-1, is GAGVSQSPSNKVTEKGKDVELRCDPISGHTALYWYRQSLGQGLEFLIYFQGNSAPDKSGLPSDRFSAERTGGSVSTLTIQRTQQEDSAVYLCASSSPLTSGRENEQFFGPGTRLTVL.

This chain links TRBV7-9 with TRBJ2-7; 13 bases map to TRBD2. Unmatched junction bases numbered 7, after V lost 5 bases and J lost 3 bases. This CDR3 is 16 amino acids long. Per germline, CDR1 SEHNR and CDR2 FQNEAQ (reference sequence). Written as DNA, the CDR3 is TGTGCCAGCAGCCCCAGGACTAGCGGGAGAAGCTACGAGCAGTACTTC. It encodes CASSPRTSGRSYEQYF.

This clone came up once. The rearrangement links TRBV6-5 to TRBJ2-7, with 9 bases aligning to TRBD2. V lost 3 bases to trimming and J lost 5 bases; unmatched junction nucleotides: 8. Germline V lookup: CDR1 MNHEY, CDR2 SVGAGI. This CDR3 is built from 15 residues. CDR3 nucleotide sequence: TGTGCCAGCAGTTATTATGGCGGGAGGGCCAACGAGCAGTACTTC. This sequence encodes CASSYYGGRANEQYF.

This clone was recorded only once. The CDR3 here is CASSRDLGDTQYF. CDR3 nucleotide sequence: TGTGCCAGCAGCCGGGATCTGGGTGATACGCAGTATTTT. This chain uses TRBV27 with TRBJ2-3, with D possibly matching TRBD2 (5 bases). Trimming stripped 6 bases from V and 6 bases from J, with 13 bases between. Looked up from germline, CDR1 is MNHEY and CDR2 is SMNVEV (reference sequence). CDR3 length: 13 amino acids.

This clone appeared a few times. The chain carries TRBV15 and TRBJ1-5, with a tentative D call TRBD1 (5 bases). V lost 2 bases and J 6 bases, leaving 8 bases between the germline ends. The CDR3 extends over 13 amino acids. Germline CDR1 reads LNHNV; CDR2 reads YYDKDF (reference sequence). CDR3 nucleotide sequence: TGTGCCACCAGCAGAAGGGGTAGTCAGCCCCAGCATTTT. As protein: CATSRRGSQPQHF. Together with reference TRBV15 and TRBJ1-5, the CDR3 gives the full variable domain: DAMVIQNPRYQVTQFGKPVTLSCSQTLNHNVMYWYQQKSSQAPKLLFHYYDKDFNNEADTPDNFQSRRPNTSFCFLDIRSPGLGDTAMYLCATSRRGSQPQHFGDGTRLSIL.

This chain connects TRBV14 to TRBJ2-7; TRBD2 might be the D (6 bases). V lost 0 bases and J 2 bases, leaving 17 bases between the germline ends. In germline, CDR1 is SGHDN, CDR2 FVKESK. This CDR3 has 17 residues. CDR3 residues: CASSQDGFREPTYEQYF. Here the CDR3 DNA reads TGTGCCAGCAGCCAAGACGGGTTCCGGGAGCCCACCTACGAGCAGTACTTC.

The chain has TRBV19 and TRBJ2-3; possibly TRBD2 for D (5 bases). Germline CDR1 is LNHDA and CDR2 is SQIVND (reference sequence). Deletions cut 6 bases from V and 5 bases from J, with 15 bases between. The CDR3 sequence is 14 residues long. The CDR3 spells CASRGDTWKDTQYF. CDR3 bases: TGTGCCAGTAGGGGAGACACTTGGAAAGATACGCAGTATTTT.

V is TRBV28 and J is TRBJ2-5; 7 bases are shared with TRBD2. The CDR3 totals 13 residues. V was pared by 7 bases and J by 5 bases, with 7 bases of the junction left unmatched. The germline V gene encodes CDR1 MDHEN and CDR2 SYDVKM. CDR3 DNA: TGTGCCAGCACTATGATGGGGGGGGAGACCCAGTACTTC. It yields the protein CASTMMGGETQYF.

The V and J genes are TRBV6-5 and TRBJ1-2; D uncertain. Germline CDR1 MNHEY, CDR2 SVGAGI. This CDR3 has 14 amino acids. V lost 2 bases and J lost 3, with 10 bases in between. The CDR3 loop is CASSYRDFDYGYTF. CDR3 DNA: TGTGCCAGCAGTTACAGGGATTTCGACTATGGCTACACCTTC.

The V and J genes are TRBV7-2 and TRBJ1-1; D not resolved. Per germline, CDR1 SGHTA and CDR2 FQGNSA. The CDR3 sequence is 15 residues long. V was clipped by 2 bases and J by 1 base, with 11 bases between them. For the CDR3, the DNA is TGTGCCAGCAGCTTACCCATTTCAGGGAACACTGAAGCTTTCTTT. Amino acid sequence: CASSLPISGNTEAFF.

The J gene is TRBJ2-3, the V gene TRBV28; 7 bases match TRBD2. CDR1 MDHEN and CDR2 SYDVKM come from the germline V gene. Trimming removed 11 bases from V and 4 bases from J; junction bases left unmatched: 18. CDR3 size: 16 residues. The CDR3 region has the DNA TGTGCCGTATCGTGGTCTAGCGGTTTGTTGTCAGATACGCAGTATTTT. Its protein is CAVSWSSGLLSDTQYF.